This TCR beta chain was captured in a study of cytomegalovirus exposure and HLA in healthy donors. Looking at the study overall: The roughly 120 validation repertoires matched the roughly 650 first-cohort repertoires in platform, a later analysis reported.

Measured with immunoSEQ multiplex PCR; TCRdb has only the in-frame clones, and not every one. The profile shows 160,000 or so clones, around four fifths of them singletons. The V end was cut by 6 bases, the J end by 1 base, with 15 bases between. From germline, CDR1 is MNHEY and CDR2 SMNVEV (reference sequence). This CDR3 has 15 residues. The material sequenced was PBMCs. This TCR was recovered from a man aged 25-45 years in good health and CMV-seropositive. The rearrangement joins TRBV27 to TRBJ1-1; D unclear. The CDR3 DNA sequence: TGTGCCAGCAGACCTGATCCCTCAGGGAACACTGAAGCTTTCTTT. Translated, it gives CASRPDPSGNTEAFF.